The T cell receptor beta chain described here comes from a study of T cell responses to AZD1222 COVID-19 vaccine. General study results and limits: As reported, nearly half of all spike-specific TCRs target variant regions that are unmutated. Scientists sampled the repertoires only once the peak T cell response had passed.

The assay was immunoSEQ multiplex PCR, and TCRdb's table has in-frame clones only and misses some. The sample carries 65,000 to 80,000 clones, about 92% recorded once. Concerning this clone itself: Its antigen is not known.

Sequenced here: peripheral blood, sampled on day 0 of AZD1222 vaccination. The sequence derives from an adult in good health.

The CDR3 reads CASSTGPGGYTF. In DNA form, the CDR3 reads TGTGCCAGTAGTACGGGACCTGGTGGCTACACCTTC. The V call is TRBV19, the J call TRBJ1-2, with a weak D call TRBD1 (5 bases). CDR3 length: 12 amino acids. The V end lost 4 bases, the J end lost 7 bases, and 10 bases lay between the germline ends. Germline CDR1 reads LNHDA; CDR2 reads SQIVND (reference sequence).